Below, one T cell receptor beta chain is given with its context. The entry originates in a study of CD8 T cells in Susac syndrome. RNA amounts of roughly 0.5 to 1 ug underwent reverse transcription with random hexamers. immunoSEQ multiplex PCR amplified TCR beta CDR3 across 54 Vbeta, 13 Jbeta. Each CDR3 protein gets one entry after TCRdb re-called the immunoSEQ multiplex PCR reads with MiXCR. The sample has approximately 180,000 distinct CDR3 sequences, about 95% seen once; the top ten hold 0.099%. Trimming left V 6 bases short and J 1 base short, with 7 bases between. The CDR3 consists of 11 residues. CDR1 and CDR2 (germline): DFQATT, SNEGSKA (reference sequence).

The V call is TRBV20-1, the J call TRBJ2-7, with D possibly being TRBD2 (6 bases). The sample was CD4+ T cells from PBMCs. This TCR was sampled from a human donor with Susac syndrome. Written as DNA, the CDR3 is TGCAGTGCGGGGGGTTCCTACGAGCAGTACTTC. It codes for CSAGGSYEQYF.